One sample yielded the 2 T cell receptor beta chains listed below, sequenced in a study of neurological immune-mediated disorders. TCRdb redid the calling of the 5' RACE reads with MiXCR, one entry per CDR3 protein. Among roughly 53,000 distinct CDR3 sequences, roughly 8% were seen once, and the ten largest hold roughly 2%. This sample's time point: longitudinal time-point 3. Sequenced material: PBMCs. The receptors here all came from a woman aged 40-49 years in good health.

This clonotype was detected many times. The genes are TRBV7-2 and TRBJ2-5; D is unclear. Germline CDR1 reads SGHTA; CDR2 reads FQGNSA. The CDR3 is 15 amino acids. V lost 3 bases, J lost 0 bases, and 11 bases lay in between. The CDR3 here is CASSLWLSYQETQYF. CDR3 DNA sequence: TGTGCCAGCAGCTTGTGGCTGAGCTACCAAGAGACCCAGTACTTC. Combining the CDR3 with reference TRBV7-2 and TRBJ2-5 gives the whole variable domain GAGVSQSPSNKVTEKGKDVELRCDPISGHTALYWYRQSLGQGLEFLIYFQGNSAPDKSGLPSDRFSAERTGGSVSTLTIQRTQQEDSAVYLCASSLWLSYQETQYFGPGTRLLVL.

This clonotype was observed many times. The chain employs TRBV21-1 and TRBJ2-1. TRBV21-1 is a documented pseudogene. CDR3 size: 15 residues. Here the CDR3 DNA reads TGTGCCAGCAGCAAAGCGCGGCCTCTATACAATGAGCAGTTCTTC. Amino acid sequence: CASSKARPLYNEQFF.